This T cell receptor beta chain comes out of a study of blood T cell repertoires in COVID-19. Either two negative PCRs, clearance, or symptom resolution qualified Cohort 3 donors as recovered. Clones were read by immunoSEQ multiplex PCR, and TCRdb kept only the in-frame ones, dropping some. The sample includes around 300,000 clones, 85% of them seen just once. Germline assignment: CDR1 LNHNV and CDR2 YYDKDF (reference sequence). Unmatched junction bases numbered 8, after V lost 3 bases and J lost 7 bases. CDR3 length: 14 residues. The TCR comes from a woman in her forties or fifties who had recovered from COVID-19. The material sequenced was PBMCs or T cells enriched from blood (not recorded which). The chain is built from TRBV15 and TRBJ2-7, with 8 bases identical to TRBD1. CDR3 nucleotide sequence: TGTGCCACCAGCAGGGCAGGGGGCCTGGGGGAGCAGTACTTC. The encoded protein is CATSRAGGLGEQYF.